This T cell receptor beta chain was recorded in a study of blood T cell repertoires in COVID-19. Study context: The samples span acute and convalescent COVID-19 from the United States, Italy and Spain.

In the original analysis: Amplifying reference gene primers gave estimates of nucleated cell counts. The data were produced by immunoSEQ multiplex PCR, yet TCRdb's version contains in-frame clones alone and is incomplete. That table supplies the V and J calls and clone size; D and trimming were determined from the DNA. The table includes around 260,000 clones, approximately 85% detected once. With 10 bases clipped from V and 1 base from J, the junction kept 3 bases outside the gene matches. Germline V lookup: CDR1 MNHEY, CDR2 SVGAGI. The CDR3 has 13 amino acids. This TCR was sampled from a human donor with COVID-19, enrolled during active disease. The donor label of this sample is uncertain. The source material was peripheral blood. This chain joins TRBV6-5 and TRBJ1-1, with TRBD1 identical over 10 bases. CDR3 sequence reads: CATRTGGNTEAFF. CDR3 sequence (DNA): TGTGCCACCCGGACAGGGGGGAACACTGAAGCTTTCTTT.